These 17 T cell receptor beta chains came from one sample sequenced in a study of glioma-infiltrating T cells. Amplification of TCR alpha and beta CDR3 regions from RNA used iRepertoire nested multiplex PCR. TCRdb reanalysed the multiplex PCR reads using MiXCR and keeps one entry per CDR3 protein. The sample contains fewer than 200,000 distinct CDR3 sequences, under 55% of which appear only once. The sample comprised glioma tissue, nonneoplastic brain tissue, or PBMCs (not recorded which). These receptors were taken from a human donor with low-grade glioma or glioblastoma, undergoing nonglioma brain surgery, or in good health (not recorded which).

Comment on this clonotype: Being one base from a much bigger clone, this may be a read error. The gene calls are TRBV20-1 and TRBJ2-1; no clear D. The CDR3 is 15 residues long. Germline CDR1 is DFQATT and CDR2 is SNEGSKA (reference sequence). The CDR3 DNA reads TGCAGTGCTAGAGGGCGCCCTGGGGAATACAATGAGCAGCTCTTC. Residues: CSARGRPGEYNEQLF.

This clonotype was observed many times. V gene TRBV28 combines with J gene TRBJ1-3; D possibly corresponds to TRBD1 (6 bases). This CDR3 spans 14 amino acids. The germline CDR1 and CDR2 sequences are MDHEN and SYDVKM. Trimming took 5 bases from V and 1 from J, leaving 9 bases between them. Here the CDR3 DNA reads TGTGCCAGCAGTCTGGACAGATCTGGAAACACCATATATTTT. Protein product: CASSLDRSGNTIYF.

The rearrangement uses TRBV2 and TRBJ2-2; tentatively, D is TRBD1 (5 bases). The V gene's germline CDR1 is SNHLY and CDR2 FYNNEI. This CDR3 is 14 amino acids long. Trimming removed 7 bases from V and 2 bases from J, with 11 bases in between. This CDR3 is CASTQTVNTGELFF. The CDR3 DNA sequence: TGTGCCAGCACCCAGACAGTAAACACCGGGGAGCTGTTTTTT. Together with reference TRBV2 and TRBJ2-2, the CDR3 gives the full variable domain: EPEVTQTPSHQVTQMGQEVILRCVPISNHLYFYWYRQILGQKVEFLVSFYNNEISEKSEIFDDQFSVERPDGSNFTLKIRSTKLEDSAMYFCASTQTVNTGELFFGEGSRLTVL.

The chain recombines TRBV2 with TRBJ1-1; no reliable D call. V was pared by 4 bases and J by 4 bases, with 10 bases between. Germline loops: CDR1 SNHLY, CDR2 FYNNEI. The CDR3 is made up of 13 amino acids. The CDR3 nucleotides are TGTGCCAGCAGTGGGCAGCGGAGCACTGAAGCTTTCTTT. The encoded protein is CASSGQRSTEAFF.

The V gene is TRBV2, the J gene TRBJ2-3; maybe TRBD2 (5 bases). V lost 3 bases to trimming and J lost 2 bases, with 9 bases between them. CDR3 length equals 14 residues. Looked up from germline, CDR1 is SNHLY and CDR2 is FYNNEI. CDR3 coding DNA: TGTGCCAGCAGTGAGCTAGCACCCACAGATACGCAGTATTTT. This translates into CASSELAPTDTQYF.

This clonotype was observed at least ten times. The chain is built from TRBV2 and TRBJ2-3, with a tentative D call TRBD1 (5 bases). Germline V gene sequence: CDR1 SNHLY, CDR2 FYNNEI. V dropped 1 base and J dropped 4 bases, with 9 bases sitting between them. The CDR3 runs to 14 residues. The CDR3 spells CASSEGQIADTQYF. The CDR3 coding sequence is TGTGCCAGCAGTGAAGGACAGATCGCAGATACGCAGTATTTT.

The chain links TRBV3-1 to TRBJ2-5; the match to TRBD2 covers 8 bases. Germline CDR1 reads LGHDT; CDR2 reads YNNKEL (reference sequence). Trimming removed 7 bases from V and 5 bases from J; junction bases left unmatched: 6. This CDR3 contains 13 residues. The CDR3 sequence: CASTGRAGETQYF. CDR3 DNA: TGTGCCAGCACCGGGAGGGCCGGCGAGACCCAGTACTTC.

Concerning this clonotype itself: A much larger clone lies a single base off, so this may be a read error. V is TRBV20-1 and J is TRBJ2-7; 9 bases line up with TRBD1. Losses at the gene ends were 2 bases for V and 7 bases for J; bases not matched to a gene: 9. Germline lookup yields CDR1 DFQATT and CDR2 SNEGSKA (reference sequence). The CDR3 loop spans 14 amino acids. CDR3 nucleotide sequence: TGCAGTGCTAGACCGACAGGGGGGACGGAAGAGCAGTACTTC. Protein: CSARPTGGTEEQYF.

With respect to this clonotype: This may stem from a read error, because a much larger clone lies one nucleotide away. V gene TRBV7-2 combines with J gene TRBJ2-1; tentatively, D is TRBD1 or TRBD2 (5 bases each). The ends were cut back, 6 bases at V and 10 bases at J, with 13 bases in the middle. Germline V gene sequence: CDR1 SGHTA, CDR2 FQGNSA. The CDR3 runs 12 residues. The CDR3 DNA reads TGTGCCAGCAGTCGTGACCGGGGCGAGCAGTTCTTC. Encoded protein: CASSRDRGEQFF.

This clonotype was recorded many times. This chain joins TRBV12-3 or TRBV12-4 and TRBJ2-3; 7 bases are a match to TRBD1. The length of the CDR3 is 15 residues. The ends lost 5 bases at V and 0 bases at J; junction bases unmatched: 5. The CDR3 region has the DNA TGTGCCAGCAGTGGGGGACAGCCTAGCACAGATACGCAGTATTTT. It translates to CASSGGQPSTDTQYF.

As for this clonotype: A read error may be the cause here, since a much bigger clone is one base away. The conserved phenylalanine or tryptophan normally closing the CDR3 is absent here, so this likely arose from a read error. The rearrangement joins TRBV7-9 to TRBJ2-1, with 8 bases lining up with TRBD2. J was trimmed by 2 bases and V by 5 bases; bases with no gene match: 14. The CDR3 is 18 amino acids. Germline V CDR1 and CDR2: SEHNR, FQNEAQ (reference sequence). The CDR3 DNA reads as TGTGCCAGCAGCCGGCGCGAGATTAGCGGGGCCACCTACAATGAGCAGTTCCTC. This translates into CASSRREISGATYNEQFL.

This clonotype was counted at least ten times. The chain couples TRBV20-1 to TRBJ2-3, with 10 positions matching TRBD2. V was clipped by 3 bases and J by 1 base; unmatched bases: 10. CDR3 length: 17 residues. CDR1 and CDR2 from the germline V gene are DFQATT and SNEGSKA (reference sequence). This chain's CDR3 is CSASFASGSVRTDTQYF. As DNA, the CDR3 is TGCAGTGCTAGCTTTGCTAGCGGGAGTGTTCGCACAGATACGCAGTATTTT.

This clonotype occurred many times. Germline and junction disagree at one end, which may indicate a read error. This chain connects TRBV28 to TRBJ2-7, with D uncertain. CDR1 and CDR2 (germline): MDHEN, SYDVKM. CDR3 size: 12 residues. The CDR3 DNA follows: TGTGCCAGCAGTTTCCCCTCCAACGAGCAGTACTTC. The encoded protein is CASSFPSNEQYF. Based on the CDR3 plus reference TRBV28 and TRBJ2-7, the full variable domain is DVKVTQSSRYLVKRTGEKVFLECVQDMDHENMFWYRQDPGLGLRLIYFSYDVKMKEKGDIPEGYSVSREKKERFSLILESASTNQTSMYLCASSFPSNEQYFGPGTRLTVT.

The chain couples TRBV7-9 to TRBJ2-5; 10 nucleotides match TRBD1. Germline loops: CDR1 SEHNR, CDR2 FQNEAQ (reference sequence). This CDR3 is 16 amino acids long. J was trimmed by 5 bases and V by 0 bases; bases with no gene match: 6. CDR3 in amino acids: CASSLAATGGGETQYF. The DNA for the CDR3 is TGTGCCAGCAGCTTAGCAGCGACAGGGGGCGGCGAGACCCAGTACTTC.

This chain uses TRBV29-1 with TRBJ2-5; D gene uncertain. The CDR3 extends over 11 amino acids. The germline V gene has CDR1 SQVTM and CDR2 ANQGSEA. V was shortened by 6 bases and J by 0 bases, with 5 bases between the two germline ends. The CDR3 nucleotides are TGCAGCGTGCAGTACCAAGAGACCCAGTACTTC. Translated: CSVQYQETQYF.

This clonotype was picked up many times. CDR3 amino acids: CASSLSSGREGETQYF. Here the CDR3 DNA reads TGTGCCAGCAGCTTATCTAGCGGGAGGGAAGGGGAGACCCAGTACTTC. The gene calls are TRBV7-7 and TRBJ2-5; 12 nucleotides agree with TRBD2. The length of the CDR3 is 16 residues. CDR1 and CDR2 (germline): SSHAT, FNYEAQ (reference sequence). V was clipped by 2 bases and J by 5 bases; unmatched bases: 6.

The chain links TRBV3-1 to TRBJ2-1, with a weak D call TRBD1 (5 bases). V was cut by 4 bases and J by 0 bases, with 13 bases left in between. CDR3 length equals 16 residues. The germline gives CDR1 LGHDT, CDR2 YNNKEL (reference sequence). CDR3 in DNA: TGTGCCAGCAGCCCCCGGACATTAGGCTCCTACAATGAGCAGTTCTTC. This codes for CASSPRTLGSYNEQFF.